These 27 T cell receptor beta chains originate from one sample sequenced in a study of shared clonotypes between healthy human individuals. The assay was immunoSEQ multiplex PCR, and TCRdb's table has in-frame clones only and misses some. The table records more than 1.2 million clones, approximately 98.5% of them present only once. Sequenced sample: naive CD4+ T cells sorted from blood. Subset: CD45RA+ positively selected. The receptors derive from a man aged 25-40 years in good health.

The genes are TRBV4-2 and TRBJ2-5, with 7 positions matching TRBD2. The trim removed 4 bases at V and 5 bases at J, leaving 13 bases unmatched. CDR3 length: 16 amino acids. Germline lookup yields CDR1 LGHNA and CDR2 YNFKEQ. DNA for the CDR3: TGTGCCAGCAGCCCCCCGGGGGGAGCGGGTGGTGAGACCCAGTACTTC. The encoded protein is CASSPPGGAGGETQYF.

The V call is TRBV28, the J call TRBJ1-4; possible D gene TRBD1, 6 bases. Trimming cost V 6 bases and J 4 bases, with 15 bases left between them. This CDR3 is built from 15 residues. In germline, CDR1 is MDHEN, CDR2 SYDVKM. Written as DNA, the CDR3 is TGTGCCAGCAGGGGCTCGGGGGGCTTTAATGAAAAACTGTTTTTT. Amino acid sequence: CASRGSGGFNEKLFF.

This sequence joins TRBV25-1 and TRBJ2-7; the match to TRBD2 covers 13 bases. The CDR3 is 15 residues long. The J segment lost 5 bases and the V segment lost 6 bases, leaving 7 bases of the junction unmatched. Germline V gene lookup returns CDR1 MGHDK and CDR2 SYGVNS. The CDR3 loop reads CASSGVTSGRDEQYF. CDR3 in DNA: TGTGCCAGCAGCGGGGTCACTAGCGGGAGGGACGAGCAGTACTTC.

V is TRBV27 and J is TRBJ2-7, with D tentatively TRBD2 (6 bases). Trimming took 4 bases from V and 2 from J, leaving 12 bases between them. The CDR3 sequence is 14 residues long. The germline gives CDR1 MNHEY, CDR2 SMNVEV (reference sequence). This CDR3 is CASSWRDHTYEQYF. The CDR3 DNA reads as TGTGCCAGCAGTTGGAGGGACCACACCTACGAGCAGTACTTC.

V usage is TRBV19 and J usage is TRBJ1-2; possible D gene TRBD1, 6 bases. The CDR3 contains 16 residues. The V end lost 0 bases, the J end lost 7 bases, and 18 bases lay between the germline ends. Germline V CDR1 and CDR2: LNHDA, SQIVND (reference sequence). The CDR3 region is CASSIDRGRTTGGYTF. Here the CDR3 DNA reads TGTGCCAGTAGTATAGATCGGGGACGCACGACAGGTGGCTACACCTTC.

The V and J genes are TRBV7-9 and TRBJ2-7, with TRBD1 matching over 7 bases. Germline values: CDR1 SEHNR, CDR2 FQNEAQ (reference sequence). The CDR3 length is 15 residues. V dropped 6 bases and J dropped 3; count of bases not matched to a gene: 11. CDR3 loop: CASSNGQVWGYEQYF. The CDR3 DNA is TGTGCCAGCAGTAATGGACAGGTATGGGGCTACGAGCAGTACTTC.

This clone was counted a single time. This chain connects TRBV9 to TRBJ2-7, with 9 bases identical to TRBD2. Germline loops: CDR1 SGDLS, CDR2 YYNGEE. The CDR3 covers 15 residues. The ends lost 0 bases at V and 3 bases at J; junction bases unmatched: 4. CDR3 in DNA: TGTGCCAGCAGCGTAGAAGGGACTAGCTACTACGAGCAGTACTTC. Translating gives CASSVEGTSYYEQYF.

The chain links TRBV18 to TRBJ1-2; tentative D call: TRBD1 (5 bases). This CDR3 contains 13 residues. Deletions cut 2 bases from V and 6 bases from J, with 10 bases between. From germline, CDR1 is KGHSH and CDR2 LQKENI. The CDR3 DNA follows: TGTGCCAGCTCACCAGGCAGGGTGGATGGCTACACCTTC. The encoded protein is CASSPGRVDGYTF.

The rearrangement joins TRBV29-1 to TRBJ2-1; weak D call: TRBD2 (5 bases). The germline V gene has CDR1 SQVTM and CDR2 ANQGSEA. V dropped 8 bases and J dropped 1 base, with 15 bases sitting between them. The CDR3 runs to 14 residues. The CDR3 DNA is TGCAGCATTCAAAGGGAGCGTTCCTACAATGAGCAGTTCTTC. Protein: CSIQRERSYNEQFF.

The genes are TRBV11-2 and TRBJ1-5; D remains ambiguous. Deletions cut 0 bases from V and 7 bases from J, with 16 bases between. The germline V gene encodes CDR1 SGHAT and CDR2 FQNNGV. The CDR3 loop spans 16 amino acids. Here the CDR3 reads CASSLEGASSGQPQHF. The CDR3 DNA is TGTGCCAGCAGCTTAGAAGGCGCCTCAAGCGGCCAGCCCCAGCATTTT. The entire variable domain, with the rest obtained from reference TRBV11-2 and TRBJ1-5, is as follows: EAGVAQSPRYKIIEKRQSVAFWCNPISGHATLYWYQQILGQGPKLLIQFQNNGVVDDSQLPKDRFSAERLKGVDSTLKIQPAKLEDSAVYLCASSLEGASSGQPQHFGDGTRLSIL.

The chain recombines TRBV18 with TRBJ2-1; tentatively, D is TRBD1 (6 bases). The germline gives CDR1 KGHSH, CDR2 LQKENI. CDR3 size: 17 residues. The V end lost 4 bases, the J end lost 0 bases, and 16 bases lay between the germline ends. The CDR3 spells CASSRLRDMNSYNEQFF. CDR3 DNA: TGTGCCAGCTCACGGCTCCGGGACATGAACTCCTACAATGAGCAGTTCTTC.

J is TRBJ1-5 and V is TRBV15; 7 nucleotides agree with TRBD1. CDR3 size: 14 residues. The ends lost 3 bases at V and 2 bases at J; junction bases unmatched: 1. CDR1 is LNHNV and CDR2 is YYDKDF in the germline V gene (reference sequence). The CDR3 coding sequence is TGTGCCACCAGCAGGGACAGGCGCAATCAGCCCCAGCATTTT. It yields the protein CATSRDRRNQPQHF.

This chain joins TRBV5-4 and TRBJ2-3; no reliable D call. The CDR3 loop spans 14 amino acids. The V end was cut by 0 bases, the J end by 2 bases, with 7 bases between. The germline V gene has CDR1 SGHNT and CDR2 YYREEE (reference sequence). The CDR3 sequence is CASSLVVDTDTQYF. CDR3 nucleotide sequence: TGTGCCAGCAGCTTGGTGGTAGACACAGATACGCAGTATTTT.

This sequence joins TRBV4-3 and TRBJ2-2; D call uncertain. The CDR3 covers 14 residues. V gave up 3 bases and J gave up 6 bases, with 11 bases separating them. In germline, CDR1 is LGHNA, CDR2 YSLEER. The CDR3: CASSQVDWAGELFF. Here the CDR3 DNA reads TGCGCCAGCAGCCAGGTAGACTGGGCCGGGGAGCTGTTTTTT.

This clone was recorded once. The chain links TRBV6-1 to TRBJ1-5, with D maybe TRBD1 (5 bases). Germline assignment: CDR1 MNHNS and CDR2 SASEGT. The CDR3 is 15 residues long. The ends were cut back, 2 bases at V and 3 bases at J, with 11 bases in the middle. The CDR3 DNA is TGTGCCAGCAGTGAATGGGGGGATAACAATCAGCCCCAGCATTTT. Translating gives CASSEWGDNNQPQHF.

The chain is built from TRBV4-1 and TRBJ1-4; D is uncertain. V lost 1 base and J 7 bases, leaving 7 bases between the germline ends. CDR1 and CDR2 (germline): MGHRA, YSYEKL. The CDR3 has 13 amino acids. CDR3: CASSQGISEKLFF. As DNA, the CDR3 is TGCGCCAGCAGCCAAGGGATTTCTGAAAAACTGTTTTTT.

CDR3 loop: CASSPRMGHPGGEFF. CDR3 sequence (DNA): TGTGCCAGCAGCCCGCGAATGGGACACCCTGGGGGTGAGTTCTTC. The rearrangement uses TRBV11-2 and TRBJ2-1; a weak D match, TRBD1 (6 bases). The V end was cut by 5 bases, the J end by 14 bases, with 25 bases between. The CDR3 is 15 residues long. The germline CDR1 and CDR2 sequences are SGHAT and FQNNGV.

V usage is TRBV19 and J usage is TRBJ2-3, with 12 nucleotides matching TRBD2. Germline CDR1 is LNHDA and CDR2 is SQIVND (reference sequence). Trimming at V came to 6 bases and at J to 2 bases, leaving 9 bases not matched to a gene. This CDR3 contains 17 residues. The CDR3 DNA is TGTGCCAGTAGCAAACCTGGACTAGCGGGAACCACAGATACGCAGTATTTT. Protein sequence: CASSKPGLAGTTDTQYF.

The CDR3 protein is CASSPLGEGLAGGRAQYF. CDR3 DNA: TGCGCCAGCAGCCCGCTCGGCGAGGGACTAGCGGGAGGAAGGGCCCAGTACTTC. V is TRBV5-1 and J is TRBJ2-5; 15 bases map to TRBD2. Germline CDR1 is SGHRS and CDR2 is YFSETQ. V lost 4 bases to trimming and J lost 9 bases; unmatched junction nucleotides: 16. CDR3 length: 18 amino acids. Full variable domain (missing parts from reference TRBV5-1 and TRBJ2-5): KAGVTQTPRYLIKTRGQQVTLSCSPISGHRSVSWYQQTPGQGLQFLFEYFSETQRNKGNFPGRFSGRQFSNSRSEMNVSTLELGDSALYLCASSPLGEGLAGGRAQYFGPGTRLLVL.

The CDR3 sequence is CASSLGLGPWNEQFF. For the CDR3, the DNA is TGTGCCAGCAGCCTAGGCTTGGGGCCGTGGAATGAGCAGTTCTTC. The chain couples TRBV5-6 to TRBJ2-1; D is possibly TRBD1 (5 bases). Trimming removed 4 bases at V and 7 bases at J, with 18 bases between. Germline CDR1 reads SGHDT; CDR2 reads YYEEEE. CDR3 length equals 15 residues.

This clone has just one count. The chain uses TRBV19 and TRBJ2-7, with D perhaps matching TRBD2 (6 bases). Germline loops: CDR1 LNHDA, CDR2 SQIVND (reference sequence). The CDR3 is made up of 13 amino acids. V shed 6 bases and J shed 4 bases, with 13 bases lying between them. In DNA, the CDR3 is TGTGCCAGTAGCACGGGACTCGGTTACGAGCAGTACTTC. Translated: CASSTGLGYEQYF.

The chain uses TRBV21-1 and TRBJ2-7. TRBV21-1 is a documented pseudogene. This CDR3 contains 12 residues. The CDR3 sequence: CASNPGEDEQYF. The CDR3 coding sequence is TGTGCCAGCAACCCAGGGGAGGACGAGCAGTACTTC.

The chain carries TRBV11-2 and TRBJ1-1; a possible D gene is TRBD1 (6 bases). V lost 3 bases and J 3 bases, leaving 14 bases between the germline ends. This CDR3 spans 15 amino acids. Germline V lookup: CDR1 SGHAT, CDR2 FQNNGV. DNA for the CDR3: TGTGCCAGCAGCTTCACCGGGGGGCTTGACACTGAAGCTTTCTTT. Its translation: CASSFTGGLDTEAFF.

This clone was observed a single time. This chain uses TRBV14 with TRBJ2-1; no reliable D call. Looked up from germline, CDR1 is SGHDN and CDR2 is FVKESK. The CDR3 runs 16 residues. V was pared by 1 base and J by 6 bases, with 16 bases between. CDR3 nucleotide sequence: TGTGCCAGCAGCCAAGCCCACGGTAAAGGGATCAATGAGCAGTTCTTC. Amino acid sequence: CASSQAHGKGINEQFF.

This clone was picked up one time. This chain links TRBV18 with TRBJ2-3; the D is unclear. CDR3 size: 13 residues. V was shortened by 1 base and J by 13 bases, with 15 bases between the two germline ends. The V gene's germline CDR1 is KGHSH and CDR2 LQKENI. CDR3 DNA sequence: TGTGCCAGCTCACCACTTCTTGAAAACGGAGAGTATTTT. It translates to CASSPLLENGEYF. Looking up the rest from reference TRBV18 and TRBJ2-3 gives the full variable domain: NAGVMQNPRHLVRRRGQEARLRCSPMKGHSHVYWYRQLPEEGLKFMVYLQKENIIDESGMPKERFSAEFPKEGPSILRIQQVVRGDSAAYFCASSPLLENGEYFGPGTRLTVL.

This clone was picked up one time. The chain is built from TRBV15 and TRBJ1-4; 7 bases match TRBD1. Germline lookup yields CDR1 LNHNV and CDR2 YYDKDF (reference sequence). The CDR3 is 16 residues long. V lost 0 bases to trimming and J lost 5 bases; unmatched junction nucleotides: 6. The CDR3 is CATSRDVHRGNEKLFF. The CDR3 DNA sequence: TGTGCCACCAGCAGAGACGTACACAGGGGAAATGAAAAACTGTTTTTT.

The chain joins TRBV21-1 to TRBJ1-1; TRBD1 was called by the table and not checked on the DNA. TRBV21-1 is annotated as a pseudogene. The CDR3 contains 12 residues. The CDR3 is CASSKRGTEAFF. CDR3 DNA: TGTGCCAGCAGCAAAAGGGGCACTGAAGCTTTCTTT.